Detailed here is one T cell receptor (beta chain). The target antigen is unknown. Study-wide results and caveats: The larger cohort examined one V-J beta rearrangement, not whole repertoires. The TCR gene usage of tumor memory CD4+ T cells clustered together with blood and lymph node memory CD4+ cells and with lymph node naive CD4+ cells.

Full-length variable regions came from constant-region reverse primers plus semi-nested Nested Universal Primer A PCR. Via MiXCR, TCRdb re-called the 5' RACE reads, giving one row per CDR3 protein. The data contain about 9,800 distinct CDR3 sequences, just over 25% of them singletons. The sorted Tregs were CD4+CD25+CD127-/low cells. Sequencing used Tregs sorted from blood. The sequence derives from a female donor with breast cancer.

Here the CDR3 reads CASSNTGRAFF. Written as DNA, the CDR3 is TGTGCCAGTAGTAATACAGGGAGAGCTTTCTTT. The chain combines TRBV19 with TRBJ1-1; maybe TRBD1 (6 bases). CDR1 is LNHDA, CDR2 SQIVND, per germline (reference sequence). Trimming stripped 4 bases from V and 10 bases from J, with 10 bases between. The CDR3 covers 11 residues.